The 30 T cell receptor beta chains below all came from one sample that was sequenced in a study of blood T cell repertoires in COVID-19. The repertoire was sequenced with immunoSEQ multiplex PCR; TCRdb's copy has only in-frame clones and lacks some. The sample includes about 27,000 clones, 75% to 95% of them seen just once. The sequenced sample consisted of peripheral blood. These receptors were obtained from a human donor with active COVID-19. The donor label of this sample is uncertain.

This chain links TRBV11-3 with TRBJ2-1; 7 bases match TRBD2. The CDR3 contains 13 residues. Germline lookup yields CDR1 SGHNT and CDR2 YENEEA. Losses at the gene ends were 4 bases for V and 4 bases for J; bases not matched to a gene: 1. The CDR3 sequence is CASSSGGYNEQFF. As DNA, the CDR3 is TGTGCCAGCAGCTCCGGGGGGTACAATGAGCAGTTCTTC.

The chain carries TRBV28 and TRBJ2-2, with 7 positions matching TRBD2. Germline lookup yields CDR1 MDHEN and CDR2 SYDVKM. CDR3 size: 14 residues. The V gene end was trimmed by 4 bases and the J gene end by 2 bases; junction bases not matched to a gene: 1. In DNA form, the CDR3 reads TGTGCCAGCAGTTCAGCGGGAAACACCGGGGAGCTGTTTTTT. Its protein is CASSSAGNTGELFF.

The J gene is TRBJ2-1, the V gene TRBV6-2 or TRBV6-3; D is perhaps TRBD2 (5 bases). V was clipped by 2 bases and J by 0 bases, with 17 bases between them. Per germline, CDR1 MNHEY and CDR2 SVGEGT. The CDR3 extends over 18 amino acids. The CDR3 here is CASSYPDWRVSSYNEQFF. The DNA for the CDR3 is TGTGCCAGCAGTTACCCCGACTGGCGGGTCAGCTCCTACAATGAGCAGTTCTTC.

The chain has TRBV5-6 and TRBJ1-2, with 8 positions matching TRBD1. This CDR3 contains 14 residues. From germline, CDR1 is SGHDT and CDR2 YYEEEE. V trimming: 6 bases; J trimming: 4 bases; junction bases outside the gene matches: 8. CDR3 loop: CASNTITGGYGYTF. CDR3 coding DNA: TGTGCCAGCAACACAATAACAGGGGGCTATGGCTACACCTTC.

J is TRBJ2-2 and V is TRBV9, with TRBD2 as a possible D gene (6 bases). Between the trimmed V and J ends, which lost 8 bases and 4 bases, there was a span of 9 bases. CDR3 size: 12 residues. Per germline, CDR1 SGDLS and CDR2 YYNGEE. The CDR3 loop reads CASREITGELFF. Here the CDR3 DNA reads TGTGCCAGTCGGGAGATCACCGGGGAGCTGTTTTTT. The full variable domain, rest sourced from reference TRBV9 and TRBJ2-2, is DSGVTQTPKHLITATGQRVTLRCSPRSGDLSVYWYQQSLDQGLQFLIQYYNGEERAKGNILERFSAQQFPDLHSELNLSSLELGDSALYFCASREITGELFFGEGSRLTVL.

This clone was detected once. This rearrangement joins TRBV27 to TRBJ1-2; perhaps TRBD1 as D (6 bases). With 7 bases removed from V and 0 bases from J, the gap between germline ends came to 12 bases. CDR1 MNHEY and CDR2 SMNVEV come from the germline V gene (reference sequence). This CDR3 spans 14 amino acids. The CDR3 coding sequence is TGTGCCAGCACCCCCACAGGGACTAACTATGGCTACACCTTC. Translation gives CASTPTGTNYGYTF.

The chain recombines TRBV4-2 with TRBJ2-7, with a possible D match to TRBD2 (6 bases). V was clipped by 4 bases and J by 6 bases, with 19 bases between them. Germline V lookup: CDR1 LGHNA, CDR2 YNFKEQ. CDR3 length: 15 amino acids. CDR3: CASSLQGEVGAEQYF. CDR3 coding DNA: TGTGCCAGCAGCCTCCAAGGGGAGGTGGGCGCCGAGCAGTACTTC.

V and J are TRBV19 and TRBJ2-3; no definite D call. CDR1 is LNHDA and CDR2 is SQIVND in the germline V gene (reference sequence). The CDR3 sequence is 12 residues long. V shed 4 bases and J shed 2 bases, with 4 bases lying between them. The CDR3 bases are TGTGCCAGTAGTACCTTCACAGATACGCAGTATTTT. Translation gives CASSTFTDTQYF.

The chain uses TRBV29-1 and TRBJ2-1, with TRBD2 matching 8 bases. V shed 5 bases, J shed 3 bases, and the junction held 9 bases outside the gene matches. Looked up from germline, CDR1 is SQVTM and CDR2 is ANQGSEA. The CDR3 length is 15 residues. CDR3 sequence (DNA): TGCAGCGTTTTAGATAGCGGGACATTCTACAATGAGCAGTTCTTC. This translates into CSVLDSGTFYNEQFF.

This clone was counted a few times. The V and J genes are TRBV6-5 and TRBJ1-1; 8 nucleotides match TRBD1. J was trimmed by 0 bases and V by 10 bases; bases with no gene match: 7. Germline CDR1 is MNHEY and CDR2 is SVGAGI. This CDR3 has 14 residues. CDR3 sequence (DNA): TGTGCCACCTTTTTGGACAGGGTGAACACTGAAGCTTTCTTT. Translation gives CATFLDRVNTEAFF.

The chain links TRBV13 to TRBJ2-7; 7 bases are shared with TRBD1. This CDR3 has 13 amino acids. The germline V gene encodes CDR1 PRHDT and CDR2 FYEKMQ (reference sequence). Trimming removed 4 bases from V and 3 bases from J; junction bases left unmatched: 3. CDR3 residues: CASSSQGNYEQYF. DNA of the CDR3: TGTGCCAGCAGCTCACAGGGGAACTACGAGCAGTACTTC.

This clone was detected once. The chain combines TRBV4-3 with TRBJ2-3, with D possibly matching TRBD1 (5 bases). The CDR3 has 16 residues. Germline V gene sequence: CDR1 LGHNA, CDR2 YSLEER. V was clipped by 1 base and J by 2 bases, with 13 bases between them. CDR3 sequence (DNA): TGCGCCAGCAGCCAAGGTGACAGTTTCCCCACAGATACGCAGTATTTT. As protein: CASSQGDSFPTDTQYF.

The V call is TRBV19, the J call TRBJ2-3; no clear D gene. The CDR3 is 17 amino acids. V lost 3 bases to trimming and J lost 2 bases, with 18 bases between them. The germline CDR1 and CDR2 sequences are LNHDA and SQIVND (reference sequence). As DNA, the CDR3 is TGTGCCAGTAGTATTTCCACGCAAGCTCTGAACACAGATACGCAGTATTTT. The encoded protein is CASSISTQALNTDTQYF.

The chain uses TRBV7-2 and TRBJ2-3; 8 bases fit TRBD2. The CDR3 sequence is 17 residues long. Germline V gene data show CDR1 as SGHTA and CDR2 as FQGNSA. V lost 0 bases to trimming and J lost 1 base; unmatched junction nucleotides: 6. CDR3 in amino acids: CASSLAVGGGRTDTQYF. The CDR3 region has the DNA TGTGCCAGCAGCTTAGCGGTCGGCGGGGGGCGCACAGATACGCAGTATTTT.

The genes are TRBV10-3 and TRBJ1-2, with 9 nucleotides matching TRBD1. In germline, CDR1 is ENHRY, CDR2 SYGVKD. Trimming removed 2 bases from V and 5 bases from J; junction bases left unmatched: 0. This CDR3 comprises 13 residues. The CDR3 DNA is TGTGCCATCAGTGAGGACAGGGGGTATGGCTACACCTTC. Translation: CAISEDRGYGYTF.

CDR3 loop: CASSPHVAGVTDTQYF. The CDR3 DNA is TGTGCCAGTAGTCCCCACGTAGCGGGGGTCACAGATACGCAGTATTTT. V is TRBV19 and J is TRBJ2-3; 9 bases are a match to TRBD2. Germline CDR1 is LNHDA and CDR2 is SQIVND (reference sequence). V shed 5 bases, J shed 2 bases, and the junction held 8 bases outside the gene matches. The CDR3 extends over 16 amino acids.

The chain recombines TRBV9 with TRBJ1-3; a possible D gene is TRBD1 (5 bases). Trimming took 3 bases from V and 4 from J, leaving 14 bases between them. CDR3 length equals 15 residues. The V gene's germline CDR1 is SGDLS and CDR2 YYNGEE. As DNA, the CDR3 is TGTGCCAGCAGCGCGTTTGGGACTCCCGGAAACACCATATATTTT. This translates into CASSAFGTPGNTIYF. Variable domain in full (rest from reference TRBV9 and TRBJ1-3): DSGVTQTPKHLITATGQRVTLRCSPRSGDLSVYWYQQSLDQGLQFLIQYYNGEERAKGNILERFSAQQFPDLHSELNLSSLELGDSALYFCASSAFGTPGNTIYFGEGSWLTVV.

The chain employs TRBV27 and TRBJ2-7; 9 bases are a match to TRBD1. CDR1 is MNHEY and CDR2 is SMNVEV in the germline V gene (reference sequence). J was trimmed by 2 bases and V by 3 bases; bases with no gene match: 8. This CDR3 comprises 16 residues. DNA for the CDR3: TGTGCCAGCAGTTTTGACCGGGACAGGGATCCCTACGAGCAGTACTTC. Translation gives CASSFDRDRDPYEQYF.

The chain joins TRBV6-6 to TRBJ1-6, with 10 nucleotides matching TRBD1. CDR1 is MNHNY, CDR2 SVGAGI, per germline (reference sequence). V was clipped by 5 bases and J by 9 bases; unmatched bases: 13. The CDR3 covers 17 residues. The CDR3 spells CASSLRGQGVASSPLHF. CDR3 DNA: TGTGCCAGCAGTCTACGCGGACAGGGGGTTGCGAGTTCACCCCTCCACTTT.

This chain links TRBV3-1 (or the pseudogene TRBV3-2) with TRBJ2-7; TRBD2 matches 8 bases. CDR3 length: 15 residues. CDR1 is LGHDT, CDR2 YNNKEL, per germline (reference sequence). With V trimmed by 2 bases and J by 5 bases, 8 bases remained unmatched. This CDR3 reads CASSQSWGGGHEQYF. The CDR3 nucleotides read TGTGCCAGCAGCCAATCTTGGGGCGGGGGGCACGAGCAGTACTTC.

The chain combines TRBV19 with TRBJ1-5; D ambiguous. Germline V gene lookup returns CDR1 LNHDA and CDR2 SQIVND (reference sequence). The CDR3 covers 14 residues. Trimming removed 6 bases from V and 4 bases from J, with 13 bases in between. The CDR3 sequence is CASSRDRVNQPQHF. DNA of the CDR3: TGTGCCAGTAGCCGGGATAGGGTAAATCAGCCCCAGCATTTT.

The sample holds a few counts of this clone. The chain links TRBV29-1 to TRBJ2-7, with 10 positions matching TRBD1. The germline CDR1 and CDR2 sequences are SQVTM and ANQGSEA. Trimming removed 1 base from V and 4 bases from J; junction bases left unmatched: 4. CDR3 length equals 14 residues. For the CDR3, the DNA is TGCAGCGTTGAAGTTGGGACAGGGGTATACGAGCAGTACTTC. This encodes CSVEVGTGVYEQYF.

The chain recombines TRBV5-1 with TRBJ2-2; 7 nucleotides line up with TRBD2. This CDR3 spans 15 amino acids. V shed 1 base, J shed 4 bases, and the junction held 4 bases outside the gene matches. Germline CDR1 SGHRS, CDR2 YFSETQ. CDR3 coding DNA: TGCGCCAGCAGCTTGCTCTGGGGGGGCACCGGGGAGCTGTTTTTT. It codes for CASSLLWGGTGELFF.

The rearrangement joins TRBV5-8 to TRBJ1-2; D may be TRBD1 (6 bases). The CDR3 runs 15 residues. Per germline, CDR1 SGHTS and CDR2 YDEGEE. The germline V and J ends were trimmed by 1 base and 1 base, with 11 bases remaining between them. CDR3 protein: CASSLTTGYNYGYTF. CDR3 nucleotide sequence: TGTGCCAGCAGCTTGACGACAGGATATAACTATGGCTACACCTTC.

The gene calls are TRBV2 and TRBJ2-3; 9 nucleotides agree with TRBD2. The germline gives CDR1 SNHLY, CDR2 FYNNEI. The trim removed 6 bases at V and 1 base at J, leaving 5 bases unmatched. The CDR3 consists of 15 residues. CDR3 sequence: CASSPKRGGTDTQYF. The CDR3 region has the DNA TGTGCCAGCAGCCCCAAGCGGGGGGGCACAGATACGCAGTATTTT.

CDR3 loop: CAWSRRATDTQYF. The CDR3, as DNA: TGTGCCTGGAGTAGGCGGGCCACAGATACGCAGTATTTT. The chain couples TRBV30 to TRBJ2-3, with TRBD2 as a possible D gene (5 bases). V lost 2 bases, J lost 2 bases, and 8 bases lay in between. The CDR3 length is 13 residues. CDR1 is GTSNPN and CDR2 is SVGIG in the germline V gene (reference sequence).

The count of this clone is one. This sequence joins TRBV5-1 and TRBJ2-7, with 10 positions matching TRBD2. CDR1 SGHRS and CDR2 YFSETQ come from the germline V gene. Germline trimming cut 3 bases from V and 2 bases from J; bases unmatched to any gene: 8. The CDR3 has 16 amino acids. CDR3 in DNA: TGCGCCAGCAGCTGGACCCCTAGCGGGAGTACCTACGAGCAGTACTTC. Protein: CASSWTPSGSTYEQYF.

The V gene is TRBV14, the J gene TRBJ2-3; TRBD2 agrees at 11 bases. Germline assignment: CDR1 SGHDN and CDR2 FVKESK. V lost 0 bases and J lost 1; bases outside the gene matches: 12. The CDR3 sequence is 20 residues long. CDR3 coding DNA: TGTGCCAGCAGCCAAGACATTCCAGGACTAGCGGGTCCAGGCACAGATACGCAGTATTTT. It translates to CASSQDIPGLAGPGTDTQYF.

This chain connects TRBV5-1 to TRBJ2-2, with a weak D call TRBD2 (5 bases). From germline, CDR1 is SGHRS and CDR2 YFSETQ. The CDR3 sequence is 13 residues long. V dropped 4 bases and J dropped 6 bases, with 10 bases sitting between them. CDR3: CASSTDSAGELFF. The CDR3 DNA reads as TGCGCCAGCAGCACGGACTCTGCCGGGGAGCTGTTTTTT.

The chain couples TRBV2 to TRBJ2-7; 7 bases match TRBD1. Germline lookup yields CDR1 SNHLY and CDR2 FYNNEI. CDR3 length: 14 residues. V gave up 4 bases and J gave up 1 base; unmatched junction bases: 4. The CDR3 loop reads CASSADRWSYEQYF. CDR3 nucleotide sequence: TGTGCCAGCAGTGCGGACAGGTGGTCCTACGAGCAGTACTTC.